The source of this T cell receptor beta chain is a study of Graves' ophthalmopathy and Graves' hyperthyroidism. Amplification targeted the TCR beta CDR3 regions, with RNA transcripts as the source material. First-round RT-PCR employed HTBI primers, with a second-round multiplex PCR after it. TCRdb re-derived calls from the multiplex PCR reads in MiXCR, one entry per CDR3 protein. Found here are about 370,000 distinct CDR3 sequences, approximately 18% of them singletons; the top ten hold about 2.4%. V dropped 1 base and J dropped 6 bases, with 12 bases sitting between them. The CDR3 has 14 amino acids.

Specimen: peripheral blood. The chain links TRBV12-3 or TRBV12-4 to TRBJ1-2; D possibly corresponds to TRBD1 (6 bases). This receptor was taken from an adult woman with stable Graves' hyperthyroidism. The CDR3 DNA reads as TGTGCCAGCAGTTTAGAAACAGGGATCCATGGCTACACCTTC. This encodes CASSLETGIHGYTF.